Sequencing of this T cell receptor beta chain was carried out in a study of T cell repertoires in cytomegalovirus infection. Overall study: From public TCR beta signatures came an indication of both CMV infection and matching HLA type.

There are 14 residues in the CDR3. Trimming took off 5 bases at V and 8 bases at J, with 18 bases between the two ends. Germline V CDR1 and CDR2: SGHTA, FQGNSA. TCRdb re-derived calls from the reads in MiXCR, one entry per CDR3 protein. Of about 260,000 distinct CDR3 sequences in the sample, less than 9.5% were seen once. This clonotype was detected many times. The antigen remains unidentified. General study findings and limits: Clonotype analysis showed dominance of the ex vivo response by HLA-C-restricted CMV-specific TCR beta clonotypes. Of the TCR beta families, the public ones yielded a cumulative frequency that identified carriers of CMV plus the relevant HLA.

This TCR was sampled from a human donor in good health (CMV status not recorded). Some clones in this sample may be carry-over from other donors' samples. This sequence joins TRBV7-2 and TRBJ1-2; the D gene is possibly TRBD1 (5 bases). The sample was PBMCs. As DNA, the CDR3 is TGTGCCAGCAGCCCCCGGGACGACTTTTTGGGCTACACCTTC. Protein sequence: CASSPRDDFLGYTF.